The 15 T cell receptor beta chains below all came from one sample that was sequenced in a study of OX40 agonist ivuxolimab in advanced cancers. Some clones are missing from TCRdb's copy, which holds only in-frame ones; the method was immunoSEQ multiplex PCR. The sample comprises 100,000 or so clones, approximately 91% of which are singletons, and roughly 0.8% rests with the top ten. The material was CD4+ or CD8+ T cells sorted from blood, obtained in a trial of the OX40 agonist ivuxolimab. The receptors were gathered from an adult with an advanced solid tumor such as melanoma, head and neck, liver or kidney cancer.

This clone was found a few times. The chain is built from TRBV28 and TRBJ2-3; D not certain. The CDR3 covers 11 residues. Deletions cut 2 bases from V and 5 bases from J, with 2 bases between. Germline lookup yields CDR1 MDHEN and CDR2 SYDVKM. The CDR3 is CASSLKDTQYF. CDR3 bases: TGTGCCAGCAGTTTAAAAGATACGCAGTATTTT. The full variable domain, rest sourced from reference TRBV28 and TRBJ2-3, is DVKVTQSSRYLVKRTGEKVFLECVQDMDHENMFWYRQDPGLGLRLIYFSYDVKMKEKGDIPEGYSVSREKKERFSLILESASTNQTSMYLCASSLKDTQYFGPGTRLTVL.

The genes are TRBV29-1 and TRBJ1-2; 7 bases are shared with TRBD1. The CDR3 is made up of 13 amino acids. Unmatched junction bases numbered 7, after V lost 4 bases and J lost 5 bases. Germline lookup yields CDR1 SQVTM and CDR2 ANQGSEA. The CDR3 DNA sequence: TGCAGCGTTGCAAAGGACAGGCTTTATGGCTACACCTTC. This translates into CSVAKDRLYGYTF.

The J gene is TRBJ2-5, the V gene TRBV2; D possibly corresponds to TRBD2 (6 bases). The germline V gene encodes CDR1 SNHLY and CDR2 FYNNEI. The CDR3 runs 15 residues. V lost 4 bases to trimming and J lost 5 bases, with 17 bases between them. CDR3 sequence: CASSAGYSAGETQYF. CDR3 nucleotide sequence: TGTGCCAGCAGTGCCGGTTACTCGGCGGGGGAGACCCAGTACTTC.

The V gene is TRBV5-1, the J gene TRBJ2-1; D gene uncertain. This CDR3 has 12 amino acids. V was cut by 3 bases and J by 5 bases, with 6 bases left in between. Germline CDR1 is SGHRS and CDR2 is YFSETQ. CDR3 protein: CASSSGHNEQFF. The CDR3 nucleotides are TGCGCCAGCAGCTCCGGTCACAATGAGCAGTTCTTC. The whole variable domain, remainder taken from reference TRBV5-1 and TRBJ2-1, is KAGVTQTPRYLIKTRGQQVTLSCSPISGHRSVSWYQQTPGQGLQFLFEYFSETQRNKGNFPGRFSGRQFSNSRSEMNVSTLELGDSALYLCASSSGHNEQFFGPGTRLTVL.

In its sample, this clone was seen once. The rearrangement joins TRBV19 to TRBJ1-5; 7 bases align to TRBD1. CDR1 LNHDA and CDR2 SQIVND come from the germline V gene (reference sequence). The CDR3 has 16 residues. The V and J ends lost 7 bases and 0 bases, in that order; junction bases with no gene match: 9. CDR3 DNA: TGTGCCAGTACTAAGGACAGGAGATATAGCAATCAGCCCCAGCATTTT. Amino acid sequence: CASTKDRRYSNQPQHF.

The chain combines TRBV5-1 with TRBJ1-5, with D tentatively TRBD1 (6 bases). The CDR3 length is 15 residues. The V end lost 0 bases, the J end lost 7 bases, and 14 bases lay between the germline ends. The V gene's germline CDR1 is SGHRS and CDR2 YFSETQ. The CDR3 here is CASSLGAGVGQPQHF. CDR3 nucleotides: TGCGCCAGCAGCTTGGGGGCAGGGGTGGGGCAGCCCCAGCATTTT.

Only one count was recorded for this clone. The genes are TRBV18 and TRBJ2-1; D is uncertain. This CDR3 is 16 amino acids long. Germline CDR1 and CDR2: KGHSH and LQKENI. Trimming took 0 bases from V and 8 from J, leaving 17 bases between them. The CDR3 reads CASSPPVADIWDEQFF. CDR3 DNA: TGTGCCAGCTCACCACCGGTGGCCGACATTTGGGATGAGCAGTTCTTC.

The CDR3: CATWDRERLLDGYTF. The CDR3 nucleotides are TGTGCCACTTGGGACAGGGAGAGGCTGTTAGACGGCTACACCTTC. The chain has TRBV6-5 and TRBJ1-2; 9 bases match TRBD1. CDR3 length: 15 amino acids. In germline, CDR1 is MNHEY, CDR2 SVGAGI. Germline trimming cut 10 bases from V and 8 bases from J; bases unmatched to any gene: 17.

The CDR3 spells CASSLADSSYEQYF. The CDR3 DNA is TGTGCCAGCAGTTTAGCGGATAGCTCCTACGAGCAGTACTTC. V usage is TRBV6-5 and J usage is TRBJ2-7; the D gene is possibly TRBD2 (6 bases). The CDR3 contains 14 residues. Germline-derived CDR1 and CDR2 are MNHEY and SVGAGI. Trimming stripped 4 bases from V and 0 bases from J, with 10 bases between.

With respect to this clone: Other DNA sequences in this specimen translate into the identical CDR3. The genes are TRBV30 and TRBJ2-5, with D unclear. The V end was cut by 0 bases, the J end by 5 bases, with 4 bases between. Germline CDR1 reads GTSNPN; CDR2 reads SVGIG (reference sequence). CDR3 length: 11 amino acids. The CDR3 region is CAWSVLETQYF. In DNA, the CDR3 is TGTGCCTGGAGTGTACTGGAGACCCAGTACTTC.

The V gene is TRBV6-5, the J gene TRBJ2-7, with a tentative D call TRBD1 (6 bases). Trimming pared 0 bases from V and 6 bases from J, leaving 15 bases between. CDR1 and CDR2 (germline): MNHEY, SVGAGI. The CDR3 length is 15 residues. The DNA for the CDR3 is TGTGCCAGCAGTTACTCGTGGACAGAGTTGGGCGAGCAGTACTTC. This sequence encodes CASSYSWTELGEQYF.

The chain joins TRBV30 to TRBJ1-2; D not resolved. Germline values: CDR1 GTSNPN, CDR2 SVGIG (reference sequence). Trimming took 1 base from V and 5 from J, leaving 5 bases between them. CDR3 length: 11 amino acids. CDR3 region: CAWSGGYGYTF. CDR3 bases: TGTGCCTGGAGTGGGGGATATGGCTACACCTTC.

This clone was seen a single time. The V call is TRBV11-2, the J call TRBJ2-2; D gene unclear. The CDR3 spans 11 residues. Germline CDR1 and CDR2: SGHAT and FQNNGV. The V gene lost 3 bases and the J gene lost 10 bases, with 6 bases spanning the gap. The CDR3 sequence is CASSFYKELFF. CDR3 DNA sequence: TGTGCCAGCAGCTTCTACAAGGAGCTGTTTTTT.

V is TRBV1 and J is TRBJ2-7; the D call TRBD2 from the table was never checked on the DNA. TRBV1 is a known pseudogene. This CDR3 contains 15 residues. The CDR3 is CTSSSTTSASYEQYF. Here the CDR3 DNA reads TGCACCAGCAGCTCGACGACTAGCGCCTCCTACGAGCAGTACTTC.

The chain is built from TRBV12-5 and TRBJ2-2; unclear D gene. V lost 6 bases, J lost 0 bases, and 5 bases lay in between. CDR1 and CDR2 from the germline V gene are LGHNT and FRNRAP. This CDR3 is 13 amino acids long. CDR3 DNA sequence: TGTGCTAGTGGCCGACCGAACACCGGGGAGCTGTTTTTT. As protein: CASGRPNTGELFF.